The next 17 T cell receptor beta chains were all read from a single sample in a study of radiotherapy plus CTLA-4 blockade in lung cancer. Profiling relied on immunoSEQ multiplex PCR, and the TCRdb table lists in-frame clones only, not all of them. This table has about 85,000 clones, approximately 86% appearing once. The source material was peripheral blood, sampled from a patient treated with radiotherapy plus ipilimumab. Source of these receptors: a human donor with non-small cell lung cancer who had a partial response to radiotherapy plus ipilimumab.

The chain joins TRBV18 to TRBJ1-2; TRBD1 might be the D (6 bases). The germline gives CDR1 KGHSH, CDR2 LQKENI. The CDR3 has 13 residues. Trimming left V 3 bases short and J 8 bases short, with 13 bases between. CDR3 in DNA: TGTGCCAGCTCACCCTGGGACAACACAGGCTACACCTTC. Protein product: CASSPWDNTGYTF.

V gene TRBV21-1 combines with J gene TRBJ2-7; TRBD2, the D gene given by the table, was not confirmed from the DNA. TRBV21-1 has pseudogene status. The CDR3 is 14 amino acids. The CDR3, as DNA: TGTGCCAGCAGCAAAAAACCGGGCCGGAGGGAGCAGTACGTC. Translating gives CASSKKPGRREQYV.

V is TRBV5-1 and J is TRBJ2-7; 11 bases align to TRBD1. Germline CDR1 is SGHRS and CDR2 is YFSETQ. This CDR3 region has 15 residues. With V trimmed by 4 bases and J by 5 bases, 8 bases remained unmatched. CDR3 amino acids: CASSQSGQGDHEQYF. The CDR3 DNA follows: TGCGCCAGCAGCCAATCGGGACAGGGGGACCACGAGCAGTACTTC.

This clone was detected only once. This sequence joins TRBV6-4 and TRBJ2-1, with TRBD2 as a possible D gene (5 bases). Trimming removed 3 bases at V and 9 bases at J, with 6 bases between. The CDR3 consists of 11 residues. Looked up from germline, CDR1 is MRHNA and CDR2 is SNTAGT. CDR3 bases: TGTGCCAGCAGTGAAGGGAGTGAGCAGTTCTTC. Residues: CASSEGSEQFF.

The CDR3 nucleotides read TGTGCCAGTAGTATAGCGAGGGATCAGCCCCAGCATTTT. The encoded protein is CASSIARDQPQHF. The rearrangement links TRBV19 to TRBJ1-5, with D uncertain. The CDR3 sequence is 13 residues long. Germline V gives CDR1 LNHDA, CDR2 SQIVND (reference sequence). V was pared by 1 base and J by 5 bases, with 6 bases between.

This clone came up once. The chain carries TRBV5-1 and TRBJ2-2; 8 nucleotides agree with TRBD1. The CDR3 sequence is 17 residues long. V lost 2 bases, J lost 5 bases, and 11 bases stayed unmatched. The germline V gene has CDR1 SGHRS and CDR2 YFSETQ. The CDR3 region has the DNA TGCGCCAGCAGCTTATCCGGGACAGGTTTGGGGACCGGGGAGCTGTTTTTT. It codes for CASSLSGTGLGTGELFF.

The chain recombines TRBV30 with TRBJ1-1; 7 bases align to TRBD1. Germline trimming cut 4 bases from V and 6 bases from J; bases unmatched to any gene: 5. The CDR3 extends over 12 amino acids. Germline V gives CDR1 GTSNPN, CDR2 SVGIG (reference sequence). DNA for the CDR3: TGTGCCTGGACCAGGGGGGCGGCTGAAGCTTTCTTT. It is translated as CAWTRGAAEAFF.

This clone has a single count. V is TRBV9 and J is TRBJ2-1; D might be TRBD2 (6 bases). The CDR3 sequence is 15 residues long. Trimming pared 0 bases from V and 8 bases from J, leaving 15 bases between. Germline V lookup: CDR1 SGDLS, CDR2 YYNGEE. CDR3 in amino acids: CASSVGPGGADEQFF. As DNA, the CDR3 is TGTGCCAGCAGCGTAGGTCCTGGAGGGGCGGATGAGCAGTTCTTC.

The chain couples TRBV5-1 to TRBJ2-5; no clear D. The CDR3 is 15 amino acids. V was trimmed by 0 bases and J by 0 bases, leaving 9 bases between them. Germline loops: CDR1 SGHRS, CDR2 YFSETQ. CDR3 sequence: CASSLGDWNQETQYF. In nucleotides, the CDR3 is TGCGCCAGCAGCTTGGGTGACTGGAACCAAGAGACCCAGTACTTC. Together with reference TRBV5-1 and TRBJ2-5, the CDR3 gives the full variable domain: KAGVTQTPRYLIKTRGQQVTLSCSPISGHRSVSWYQQTPGQGLQFLFEYFSETQRNKGNFPGRFSGRQFSNSRSEMNVSTLELGDSALYLCASSLGDWNQETQYFGPGTRLLVL.

This clone was seen just once. The chain is built from TRBV7-6 and TRBJ1-5, with 7 bases identical to TRBD1. Germline values: CDR1 SGHVS, CDR2 FNYEAQ. The CDR3 is 12 residues long. V lost 5 bases to trimming and J lost 9 bases; unmatched junction nucleotides: 4. The CDR3 DNA is TGTGCCAGCAGCGGGGACAGAGGGCCCCAGCATTTT. Protein sequence: CASSGDRGPQHF.

This chain links TRBV6-6 with TRBJ2-7; 8 bases fit TRBD2. The CDR3 spans 15 residues. With V trimmed by 7 bases and J by 0 bases, 8 bases remained unmatched. Germline V gene lookup returns CDR1 MNHNY and CDR2 SVGAGI (reference sequence). The CDR3 DNA reads as TGTGCCAGCATCAATAGCGGGACTGGCTCCTACGAGCAGTACTTC. Amino acid sequence: CASINSGTGSYEQYF.

This clone was detected only once. The rearrangement links TRBV28 to TRBJ2-1; D is undetermined. Per germline, CDR1 MDHEN and CDR2 SYDVKM. Trimming shortened V by 7 bases and J by 3 bases, and 13 bases separated the two germline ends. CDR3 size: 14 residues. The CDR3 spells CASTPSPVYNEQFF. The CDR3 DNA reads TGTGCCAGCACCCCGTCCCCTGTCTACAATGAGCAGTTCTTC.

J is TRBJ1-5 and V is TRBV6-1; 7 bases line up with TRBD1. The length of the CDR3 is 14 residues. The germline gives CDR1 MNHNS, CDR2 SASEGT. Germline trimming cut 5 bases from V and 5 bases from J; bases unmatched to any gene: 6. The CDR3 DNA follows: TGTGCCAGCAGTTCCCAGGGGGAATATCAGCCCCAGCATTTT. It encodes CASSSQGEYQPQHF.

This rearrangement joins TRBV18 to TRBJ1-4; D remains unclear. V shed 3 bases and J shed 7 bases, with 15 bases lying between them. CDR3 length: 15 residues. Germline V CDR1 and CDR2: KGHSH, LQKENI. The CDR3 reads CASSPPGLGVEKLFF. The CDR3 DNA is TGTGCCAGCTCACCCCCGGGCTTGGGAGTTGAAAAACTGTTTTTT.

The genes are TRBV28 and TRBJ1-2, with D hard to call. The length of the CDR3 is 13 residues. Germline values: CDR1 MDHEN, CDR2 SYDVKM. Trimming removed 6 bases from V and 2 bases from J, with 10 bases in between. The CDR3: CASRQTENYGYTF. CDR3 bases: TGTGCCAGCAGACAAACAGAAAACTATGGCTACACCTTC.

The chain has TRBV28 and TRBJ2-7; perhaps TRBD2 as D (5 bases). The germline V gene has CDR1 MDHEN and CDR2 SYDVKM. The CDR3 is made up of 13 amino acids. V was cut by 7 bases and J by 2 bases, with 12 bases left in between. The CDR3 here is CASKRGSAYEQYF. The DNA for the CDR3 is TGTGCCAGCAAACGAGGGTCAGCCTACGAGCAGTACTTC.

The J gene is TRBJ2-7, the V gene TRBV7-2; the D is unclear. Deletions cut 2 bases from V and 0 bases from J, with 14 bases between. The germline V gene encodes CDR1 SGHTA and CDR2 FQGNSA. CDR3 size: 16 residues. CDR3: CASSLTPNPSSYEQYF. CDR3 nucleotides: TGTGCCAGCAGCTTAACCCCAAACCCCAGCTCCTACGAGCAGTACTTC.